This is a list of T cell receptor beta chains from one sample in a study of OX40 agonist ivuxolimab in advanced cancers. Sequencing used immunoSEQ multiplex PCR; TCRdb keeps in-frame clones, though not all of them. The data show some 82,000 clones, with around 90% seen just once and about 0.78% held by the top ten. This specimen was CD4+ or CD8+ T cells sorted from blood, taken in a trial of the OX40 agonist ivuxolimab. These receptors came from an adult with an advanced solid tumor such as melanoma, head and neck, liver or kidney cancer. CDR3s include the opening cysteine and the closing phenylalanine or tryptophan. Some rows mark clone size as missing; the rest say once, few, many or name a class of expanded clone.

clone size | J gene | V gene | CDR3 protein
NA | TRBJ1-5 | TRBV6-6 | CASRPRTADSNQPQHF
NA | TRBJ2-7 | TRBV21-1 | CASSKSRDRSYEQYF
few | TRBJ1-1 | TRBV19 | CASIYWEAGRNTEAFF
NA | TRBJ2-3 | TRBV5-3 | CARSLGRLGDTQYF
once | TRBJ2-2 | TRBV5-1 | CASSLEGQGGIGELFF
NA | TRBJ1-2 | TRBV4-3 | CASSPPGLGGYTF
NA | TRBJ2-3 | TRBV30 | CAWNKGSAGTDTQYF
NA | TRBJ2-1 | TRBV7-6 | CASSLGGRDEQFF
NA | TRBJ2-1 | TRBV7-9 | CASSSRDYFGEQFF
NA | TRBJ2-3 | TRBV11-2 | CASSWGAHGTDTQYF
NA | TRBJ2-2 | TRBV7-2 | CASSLEGELFF
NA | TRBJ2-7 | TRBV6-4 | CASSDSCAHVWYEQYF
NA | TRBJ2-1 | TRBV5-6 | CASSSGGLKQFF
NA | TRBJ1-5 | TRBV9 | CASSKSSDRNQPQHF
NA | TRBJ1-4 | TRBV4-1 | CASSQKIDGPATNEKLFF
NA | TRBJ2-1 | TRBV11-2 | CASSSWTGGNEQFF
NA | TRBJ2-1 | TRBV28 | CASRVGGASGYNEQFF
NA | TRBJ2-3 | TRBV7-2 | CASSPASGRRGTDTQYF
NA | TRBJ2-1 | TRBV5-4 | CASSRQGRGTSGSNNEQFF
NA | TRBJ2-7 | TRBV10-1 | CASSEKGGEQYF
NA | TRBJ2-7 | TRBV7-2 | CASSAKTGNSYEQYF
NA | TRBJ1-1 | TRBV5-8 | CASSLGRDMNTEAFF
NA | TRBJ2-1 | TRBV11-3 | CASSKTNNEQFF
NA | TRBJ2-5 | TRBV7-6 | CASSFQETQYF
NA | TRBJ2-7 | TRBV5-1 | CASSLSGTAYEQYF
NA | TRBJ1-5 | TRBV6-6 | CASRSPGQGHQPQHF
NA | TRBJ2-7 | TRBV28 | CASSVMTGGVSYEQYF
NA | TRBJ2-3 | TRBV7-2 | CASSPAGLDTQYF
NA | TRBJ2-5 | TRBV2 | CASSPRQGEETQYF
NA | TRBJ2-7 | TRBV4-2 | CASSQGPAGVSYEQYF
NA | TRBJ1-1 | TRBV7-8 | CASSSTNTEAFF
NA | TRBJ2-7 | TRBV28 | CASSQPDLYEQYF
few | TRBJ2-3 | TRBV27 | CASSFEGGHTDTQYF
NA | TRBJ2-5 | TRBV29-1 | CSGGQDEETQYF
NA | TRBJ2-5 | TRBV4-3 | CASSQVPGQQETQYF
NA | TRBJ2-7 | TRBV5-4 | CASSVGLAYEQYF
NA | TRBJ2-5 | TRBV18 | CASSYLGWREATQYF
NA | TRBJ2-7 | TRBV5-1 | CASSLAAPSGSYEQYF
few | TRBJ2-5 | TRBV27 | CASRAGGQAWETQYF
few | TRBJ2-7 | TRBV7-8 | CASSAPSPQTEQYF
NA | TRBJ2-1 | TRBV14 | CASSRVVGGNHNEQFF
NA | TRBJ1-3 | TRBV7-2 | CASSISGNTIYF
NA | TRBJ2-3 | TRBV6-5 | CASSYETSGSTDTQYF
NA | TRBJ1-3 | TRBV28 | CASRLGASSGNTIYF
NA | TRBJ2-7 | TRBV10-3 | CAISRGSGSLEQYF
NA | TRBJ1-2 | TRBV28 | CASTTGTLGGYTF
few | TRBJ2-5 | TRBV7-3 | CASSYISGRQETQYF
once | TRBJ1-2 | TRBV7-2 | CASSPDRGNGYTF
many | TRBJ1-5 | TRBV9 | CASSVASTLNQPQHF
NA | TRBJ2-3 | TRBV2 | CASSEDSRATQYF
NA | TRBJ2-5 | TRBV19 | CASKPGGRETQYF
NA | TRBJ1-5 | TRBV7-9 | CASSLAGWQPQHF
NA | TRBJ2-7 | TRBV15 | CATSRVQGAQEQYF
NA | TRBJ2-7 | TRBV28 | CASSLVGLGTSGNSYEQYF
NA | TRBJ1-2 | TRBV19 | CASSTLGEANYGYTF
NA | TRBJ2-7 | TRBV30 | CAWSVSAYEQYF
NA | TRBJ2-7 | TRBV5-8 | CASSFGPGAPYEQYF
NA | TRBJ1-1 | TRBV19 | CASSNQGARTEAFF
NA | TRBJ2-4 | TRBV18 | CASSGYRENIQYF